Given below is one T cell receptor beta chain in context. This sample was taken from a study of blood T cell repertoires in COVID-19. Across the study: From the United States, Italy and Spain came samples of acute and convalescent COVID-19. Sources were T cells, B-cell-depleted T cells, or PBMCs; the material itself was cDNA or gDNA.

Original analysis: Nucleated cell counts were estimated from reference gene primer amplification. Clones were read by immunoSEQ multiplex PCR, and TCRdb kept only the in-frame ones, dropping some. The V and J calls and clone size come from that table; D and trimming were worked out from the DNA. The data show about 220,000 clones, about 78% seen once. The CDR3 contains 15 residues. The V segment lost 6 bases and the J segment 6 bases; nucleotides outside the gene matches: 10. From germline, CDR1 is SEHNR and CDR2 FQNEAQ (reference sequence). This sequence was found in a woman aged 65 to 85 with acute or convalescent COVID-19. What was sequenced was peripheral blood. The rearrangement uses TRBV7-9 and TRBJ2-2; 7 bases map to TRBD1. The CDR3 DNA sequence: TGTGCCAGCAGGCGCACAGGGGAAATGGCCGGGGAGCTGTTTTTT. Translated, it gives CASRRTGEMAGELFF.